The sequence of this T cell receptor (beta chain) was determined in a study of monozygotic twins with cystic fibrosis. CDR1 is SGHRS and CDR2 is YFSETQ in the germline V gene. Between the trimmed V and J ends, which lost 7 bases and 4 bases, there was a span of 22 bases. CDR3 length: 16 residues. In its sample, this clone was seen once. The protocol was immunoSEQ multiplex PCR, while the TCRdb copy is restricted to in-frame clones and leaves out a portion. The table lists 13,000 to 15,000 clones, 85% to 90% of them singletons. Sequencing input: blood. The sequence was obtained from a boy aged 5-17 years with cystic fibrosis. This chain joins TRBV5-1 and TRBJ2-3; tentatively, D is TRBD1 (6 bases). The CDR3 protein is CASDRTTGLRPDTQYF. For the CDR3, the DNA is TGCGCCAGCGATAGAACGACAGGCCTCCGACCAGATACGCAGTATTTT.